This T cell receptor beta chain was captured in a study of a mutant IDH1 vaccine in newly diagnosed glioma. Study in general: Before enrollment, patients got radiotherapy alone, temozolomide alone, or mostly the combination. Visit V13 took place at week 47, and visit V12 happened at week 35.

As for this clone: Its target is unknown.

Regarding the study as a whole: In approximately 92% of patients, immune responses induced by the vaccine occurred.

Method: immunoSEQ multiplex PCR; TCRdb's copy keeps in-frame clones and lacks some. This table holds about 41,000 clones, 80% to 90% found once. The length of the CDR3 is 15 residues. Germline values: CDR1 SGHTA, CDR2 FQGNSA. Trimming removed 2 bases at V and 1 base at J, with 11 bases between. The time point is: week 35, safety follow-up. The investigators gave 300 ug of mutant IDH1 20-mer peptide in each vaccine dose, together with topical imiquimod. Donors had new IDH1-mutant astrocytomas of WHO grade 3 or 4 (ATRX-lost). This clonotype originated in a man aged 35-49 years with glioma. Sequences were derived from PBMCs, sampled from a glioma patient whose treatment included an IDH1 peptide vaccine. The chain employs TRBV7-2 and TRBJ1-1, with D uncertain. The CDR3 DNA sequence: TGTGCCAGCAGCTTATACGGGCCCGGGAACACTGAAGCTTTCTTT. Protein product: CASSLYGPGNTEAFF.